These 26 T cell receptor beta chains were all obtained from the same sample, sequenced in a study of vaccination and CD4 T cells after COVID-19. Cultured CD4+ T cells had their DNA profiled by the Oncomine TCR Beta short-read assay. MiXCR, run by TCRdb on the PCR reads, gives a single entry per CDR3 protein. The sample includes about 14,000 distinct CDR3 sequences, around 48% seen only once; the top ten take approximately 9.5%. These receptors' antigens are unknown. The treatment was: roughly 10-day PBMC culture with coronavirus spike peptide pools or control peptides (ViraFEST assay). The sample taken for sequencing was CD4+ T cells from blood, cultured in vitro. These receptors all stem from a human donor who had recovered from COVID-19.

The chain couples TRBV20-1 to TRBJ2-5, with 12 bases fitting TRBD1. Germline assignment: CDR1 DFQATT and CDR2 SNEGSKA (reference sequence). The CDR3 contains 14 residues. The V gene end was trimmed by 4 bases and the J gene end by 5 bases; junction bases not matched to a gene: 5. The CDR3 protein is CSAITGTGGETQYF. The CDR3 nucleotides read TGCAGTGCTATAACCGGGACAGGGGGCGAGACCCAGTACTTC.

The chain employs TRBV28 and TRBJ2-5; a weak D match, TRBD1 (5 bases). This CDR3 has 13 residues. V was cut by 7 bases and J by 7 bases, with 16 bases left in between. Germline CDR1 and CDR2: MDHEN and SYDVKM. The chain's CDR3 is CASTSGRDGTQYF. CDR3 nucleotide sequence: TGTGCCAGCACCTCAGGCAGGGATGGGACCCAGTACTTC.

This clonotype has a handful of counts. The CDR3 protein is CSAPGTAEYSNQPQHF. DNA for the CDR3: TGCAGTGCCCCTGGGACAGCCGAATATAGCAATCAGCCCCAGCATTTT. The chain employs TRBV20-1 and TRBJ1-5; 7 bases fit TRBD1. Germline V CDR1 and CDR2: DFQATT, SNEGSKA (reference sequence). Germline trimming cut 6 bases from V and 0 bases from J; bases unmatched to any gene: 11. This CDR3 contains 16 residues.

The rearrangement joins TRBV6-1 to TRBJ2-7; the match to TRBD1 covers 7 bases. V lost 6 bases to trimming and J lost 3 bases; unmatched junction nucleotides: 5. CDR3 length: 13 amino acids. Germline V CDR1 and CDR2: MNHNS, SASEGT. CDR3 coding DNA: TGTGCCAGCAGCGGGGACAGAAACTACGAGCAGTACTTC. Translating gives CASSGDRNYEQYF.

This sequence joins TRBV12-3 or TRBV12-4 and TRBJ1-5; TRBD1 matches 10 bases. The CDR3 length is 15 residues. J lost 4 bases, V lost 7 bases, and 7 bases had no gene match. Written as DNA, the CDR3 is TGTGCCAGCAAAGCGACAGGGGGCAGGAATCAGCCCCAGCATTTT. Encoded protein: CASKATGGRNQPQHF.

This chain connects TRBV18 to TRBJ1-4; 10 nucleotides agree with TRBD1. Germline V gene lookup returns CDR1 KGHSH and CDR2 LQKENI. CDR3 length: 15 residues. V lost 6 bases to trimming and J lost 8 bases; unmatched junction nucleotides: 9. The CDR3: CASSRTGTGAEKLFF. The DNA of the CDR3 is TGTGCCAGCTCGCGAACCGGGACAGGGGCGGAAAAACTGTTTTTT.

The chain has TRBV6-2 or TRBV6-3 and TRBJ1-5; TRBD1 matches 7 bases. Germline values: CDR1 MNHEY, CDR2 SVGEGT. The junction had 11 bases not matched to a gene; V was cut back by 3 bases and J by 0 bases. This CDR3 spans 18 amino acids. The chain's CDR3 is CASSYYRGGGYSNQPQHF. CDR3 coding DNA: TGTGCCAGCAGTTATTACAGGGGCGGCGGATATAGCAATCAGCCCCAGCATTTT.

The table lists this clonotype with a few counts. The chain has TRBV19 and TRBJ2-6, with TRBD2 matching 9 bases. Germline trimming cut 2 bases from V and 0 bases from J; bases unmatched to any gene: 2. CDR3 length: 17 residues. Germline V gene data show CDR1 as LNHDA and CDR2 as SQIVND (reference sequence). The CDR3 loop is CASSILAGSSGANVLTF. In nucleotides, the CDR3 is TGTGCCAGTAGTATACTAGCGGGGTCCTCTGGGGCCAACGTCCTGACTTTC.

This rearrangement joins TRBV7-9 to TRBJ2-7; 8 bases map to TRBD2. CDR1 is SEHNR and CDR2 is FQNEAQ in the germline V gene (reference sequence). V shed 4 bases, J shed 0 bases, and the junction held 2 bases outside the gene matches. The CDR3 is 14 amino acids. CDR3 sequence: CASSSGGVSYEQYF. CDR3 nucleotide sequence: TGTGCCAGCAGCTCCGGGGGGGTCTCCTACGAGCAGTACTTC. The full variable domain, its missing parts supplied by reference TRBV7-9 and TRBJ2-7, is DTGVSQNPRHKITKRGQNVTFRCDPISEHNRLYWYRQTLGQGPEFLTYFQNEAQLEKSRLLSDRFSAERPKGSFSTLEIQRTEQGDSAMYLCASSSGGVSYEQYFGPGTRLTVT.

J is TRBJ2-5 and V is TRBV6-1, with 12 bases matching TRBD2. In germline, CDR1 is MNHNS, CDR2 SASEGT. The CDR3 is made up of 15 amino acids. V shed 2 bases, J shed 2 bases, and the junction held 0 bases outside the gene matches. CDR3 nucleotides: TGTGCCAGCAGTGAACTAGCGGGGGGGCAAGAGACCCAGTACTTC. Translation: CASSELAGGQETQYF.

V gene TRBV20-1 combines with J gene TRBJ1-2; 7 bases match TRBD1. The CDR3 has 15 amino acids. Trimming at V came to 0 bases and at J to 8 bases, leaving 12 bases not matched to a gene. The germline gives CDR1 DFQATT, CDR2 SNEGSKA (reference sequence). Here the CDR3 DNA reads TGCAGTGCTAGAGATCTATGGGAGGGGGCTGGGGGCTACACCTTC. Encoded protein: CSARDLWEGAGGYTF.

This sequence joins TRBV4-1 and TRBJ1-2, with TRBD1 as a possible D gene (5 bases). Trimming took 4 bases from V and 4 from J, leaving 22 bases between them. CDR3 length equals 17 residues. In germline, CDR1 is MGHRA, CDR2 YSYEKL. This CDR3 is CASSPLGGQGTFYGYTF. The CDR3 bases are TGCGCCAGCAGCCCTTTAGGCGGGCAGGGTACTTTCTATGGCTACACCTTC.

In nucleotides, the CDR3 is TGTGCCAGCAGCCCCGGGACAGGGTTCGGCGGGGCCAACGTCCTGACTTTC. As protein: CASSPGTGFGGANVLTF. V and J are TRBV6-2 or TRBV6-3 and TRBJ2-6; 9 positions match TRBD1. Germline CDR1 is MNHEY and CDR2 is SVGEGT. V lost 6 bases, J lost 4 bases, and 10 bases stayed unmatched. The length of the CDR3 is 17 residues.

By frequency in the sample, this clonotype is medium-sized. The CDR3 nucleotides read TGTGCCAGCAGCTTCCGAGCCCCGGAGACCCAGTACTTC. It encodes CASSFRAPETQYF. The chain is built from TRBV7-9 and TRBJ2-5; D unclear. Germline CDR1 SEHNR, CDR2 FQNEAQ (reference sequence). Trimming took 3 bases from V and 5 from J, leaving 10 bases between them. The CDR3 sequence is 13 residues long.

The V gene is TRBV6-4, the J gene TRBJ2-3, with D possibly matching TRBD2 (7 bases). Germline V CDR1 and CDR2: MRHNA, SNTAGT. This CDR3 comprises 16 residues. Trimming shortened V by 2 bases and J by 3 bases, and 15 bases separated the two germline ends. CDR3 sequence reads: CASSDDQGRVTDTQYF. The CDR3 DNA reads as TGTGCCAGCAGTGACGATCAGGGGAGGGTGACAGATACGCAGTATTTT.

The rearrangement joins TRBV7-8 to TRBJ2-2; D remains ambiguous. CDR3 length: 13 amino acids. Germline lookup yields CDR1 SGHVS and CDR2 FQNEAQ. Trimming removed 6 bases at V and 6 bases at J, with 11 bases between. The CDR3: CASRGQVSGELFF. CDR3 in DNA: TGTGCCAGCAGAGGGCAGGTATCCGGGGAGCTGTTTTTT.

The chain combines TRBV6-1 with TRBJ2-3; D may correspond to TRBD1 or TRBD2 (5 bases each). The CDR3 covers 19 residues. Between the trimmed V and J ends, which lost 5 bases and 2 bases, there was a span of 26 bases. Germline V gene data show CDR1 as MNHNS and CDR2 as SASEGT. This CDR3 reads CASSQDPGDGRRITDTQYF. The CDR3 DNA reads as TGTGCCAGCAGTCAAGACCCCGGGGACGGACGCCGAATCACAGATACGCAGTATTTT.

The V call is TRBV20-1, the J call TRBJ1-5; the D gene is possibly TRBD1 (5 bases). The ends were cut back, 6 bases at V and 6 bases at J, with 21 bases in the middle. CDR1 DFQATT and CDR2 SNEGSKA come from the germline V gene (reference sequence). The CDR3 contains 15 residues. As DNA, the CDR3 is TGCAGTGCCCGTGGACATCTTGGGCTGTCTCAGCCCCAGCATTTT. Its translation is CSARGHLGLSQPQHF.

This clonotype is medium-sized within its sample. The V gene is TRBV5-1, the J gene TRBJ1-1; D might be TRBD1 (5 bases). V lost 0 bases, J lost 0 bases, and 9 bases lay in between. The CDR3 extends over 15 amino acids. Looked up from germline, CDR1 is SGHRS and CDR2 is YFSETQ. The CDR3 here is CASSLGGTVNTEAFF. CDR3 sequence (DNA): TGCGCCAGCAGCTTGGGGGGGACGGTGAACACTGAAGCTTTCTTT.

In this sample, this clonotype turned up a few times. The rearrangement joins TRBV7-9 to TRBJ2-7; D tentatively reads TRBD1 or TRBD2 (5 bases each). The CDR3 loop spans 17 amino acids. Deletions cut 3 bases from V and 2 bases from J, with 20 bases between. Per the germline V gene, CDR1 is SEHNR and CDR2 is FQNEAQ (reference sequence). CDR3 sequence (DNA): TGTGCCAGCAGCTTGGTTCGGGGCTGGCAGAAGACCTACGAGCAGTACTTC. Encoded protein: CASSLVRGWQKTYEQYF. Variable domain in full (rest from reference TRBV7-9 and TRBJ2-7): DTGVSQNPRHKITKRGQNVTFRCDPISEHNRLYWYRQTLGQGPEFLTYFQNEAQLEKSRLLSDRFSAERPKGSFSTLEIQRTEQGDSAMYLCASSLVRGWQKTYEQYFGPGTRLTVT.

The chain employs TRBV28 and TRBJ2-7; no definite D call. V was pared by 5 bases and J by 3 bases, with 14 bases between. The CDR3 extends over 14 amino acids. CDR1 and CDR2 (germline): MDHEN, SYDVKM. The CDR3 DNA reads TGTGCCAGCAGTACGCTGGGTTTTAACTACGAGCAGTACTTC. The encoded protein is CASSTLGFNYEQYF.

The J gene is TRBJ1-2, the V gene TRBV5-4; no reliable D call. The V end was cut by 4 bases, the J end by 4 bases, with 11 bases between. Germline CDR1 SGHNT, CDR2 YYREEE (reference sequence). The CDR3 totals 13 residues. In nucleotides, the CDR3 is TGTGCCAGCAGCCCTACACGAGGCTATGGCTACACCTTC. Amino acid sequence: CASSPTRGYGYTF. Full variable domain (outside the CDR3, taken from reference TRBV5-4 and TRBJ1-2): ETGVTQSPTHLIKTRGQQVTLRCSSQSGHNTVSWYQQALGQGPQFIFQYYREEENGRGNFPPRFSGLQFPNYSSELNVNALELDDSALYLCASSPTRGYGYTFGSGTRLTVV.

This clonotype has a handful of counts. The genes are TRBV6-2 or TRBV6-3 and TRBJ1-5, with 7 bases aligning to TRBD1. The germline gives CDR1 MNHEY, CDR2 SVGEGT. This CDR3 is 17 amino acids long. With 4 bases clipped from V and 4 bases from J, the junction kept 13 bases outside the gene matches. CDR3 amino acids: CASSFDPTRGLNQPQHF. The DNA of the CDR3 is TGTGCCAGCAGTTTCGACCCAACCAGGGGGTTGAATCAGCCCCAGCATTTT.

This clonotype was picked up a small number of times. This chain's CDR3 is CASSLPFGAGGANTGELFF. DNA of the CDR3: TGTGCCAGCAGTCTTCCTTTTGGGGCGGGGGGCGCGAACACCGGGGAGCTGTTTTTT. J is TRBJ2-2 and V is TRBV6-1; 8 nucleotides line up with TRBD2. With V trimmed by 5 bases and J by 0 bases, 14 bases remained unmatched. Germline loops: CDR1 MNHNS, CDR2 SASEGT. The CDR3 sequence is 19 residues long.

This clonotype has more than one count but fewer than ten. V usage is TRBV20-1 and J usage is TRBJ2-2; 10 bases are a match to TRBD2. The CDR3 consists of 15 residues. Unmatched junction bases numbered 5, after V lost 3 bases and J lost 4 bases. Germline CDR1 DFQATT, CDR2 SNEGSKA (reference sequence). CDR3 loop: CSASLGLAITGELFF. DNA of the CDR3: TGCAGTGCTAGTTTGGGACTAGCGATCACCGGGGAGCTGTTTTTT.

This clonotype was picked up a small number of times. V usage is TRBV28 and J usage is TRBJ1-1, with 9 nucleotides matching TRBD1. The CDR3 loop spans 15 amino acids. The ends lost 6 bases at V and 4 bases at J; junction bases unmatched: 9. Looked up from germline, CDR1 is MDHEN and CDR2 is SYDVKM. Here the CDR3 reads CASSENRGRSTEAFF. CDR3 bases: TGTGCCAGCAGCGAGAACAGGGGGCGCTCCACTGAAGCTTTCTTT.